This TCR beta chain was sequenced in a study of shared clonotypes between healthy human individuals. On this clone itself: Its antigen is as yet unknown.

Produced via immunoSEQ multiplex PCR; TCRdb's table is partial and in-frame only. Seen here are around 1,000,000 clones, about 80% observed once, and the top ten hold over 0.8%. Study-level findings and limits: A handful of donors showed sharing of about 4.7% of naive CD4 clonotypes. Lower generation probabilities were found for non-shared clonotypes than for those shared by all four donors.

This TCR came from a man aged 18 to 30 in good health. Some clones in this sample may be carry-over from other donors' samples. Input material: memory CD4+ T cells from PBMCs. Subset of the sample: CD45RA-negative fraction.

The CDR3 is CASSRSTSGGLYNEQFF. CDR3 DNA sequence: TGTGCCAGCAGTCGCTCGACTAGCGGGGGCCTCTACAATGAGCAGTTCTTC. V is TRBV5-4 and J is TRBJ2-1; TRBD2 matches at 12 bases. CDR3 length: 17 residues. After removal of 5 bases from V and 3 bases from J, the junction contained 9 bases not matched to a gene. Per the germline V gene, CDR1 is SGHNT and CDR2 is YYREEE (reference sequence).